A selection of T cell receptor beta chains follows, all from one sample in a study of Graves' ophthalmopathy and Graves' hyperthyroidism. TCRdb itself ran the multiplex PCR reads through MiXCR, one entry per CDR3 protein. This table has roughly 160,000 distinct CDR3 sequences, roughly 37% appearing once. Material for sequencing was peripheral blood. The receptor set was obtained from a woman between 40 and 55 years old with Graves' ophthalmopathy. Each CDR3 is given with its conserved first and last residue. The D gene is left open where the match is weak. For some rows the clone size is stated as once, few or many, or as a class when expanded; others skip it.

length	D	size	V	J	CDR3	DNA
16	.	many	TRBV6-1	TRBJ2-5	CASSEGRWANQETQYF	TGTGCCAGCAGTGAAGGAAGGTGGGCAAACCAAGAGACCCAGTACTTC
15	TRBD1	many	TRBV28	TRBJ2-4	CASRPGQGGKNIQYF	TGTGCCAGCAGACCGGGACAGGGGGGCAAAAACATTCAGTACTTC
14	.	.	TRBV7-2	TRBJ2-7	CASSGRGGDYEQYF	TGTGCCAGCAGCGGCAGGGGGGGTGACTACGAGCAGTACTTC
12	.	many	TRBV5-5	TRBJ1-1	CASSLGGIFAFF	TGTGCCAGCAGCTTGGGAGGGATCTTCGCTTTCTTT
14	.	.	TRBV2	TRBJ2-4	CASSDRLAKNIQYF	TGTGCCAGCAGTGACCGACTAGCCAAAAACATTCAGTACTTC
12	.	few	TRBV12-3/TRBV12-4	TRBJ1-1	CASSLQGVTAFF	TGTGCCAGCAGTTTGCAGGGCGTTACCGCTTTCTTT
14	.	many	TRBV10-3	TRBJ2-5	CATSATPQLETQYF	TGTGCCACCAGTGCAACGCCCCAACTCGAGACCCAGTACTTC
16	.	.	TRBV7-8	TRBJ1-1	CASRPDRWGVNTEAFF	TGTGCCAGCAGGCCAGACAGGTGGGGGGTGAACACTGAAGCTTTCTTT
15	TRBD2	few	TRBV7-8	TRBJ2-5	CASSLTTSGTETQYF	TGTGCCAGCAGCTTAACTACTAGCGGGACAGAGACCCAGTACTTC
14	TRBD1	.	TRBV6-1	TRBJ1-1	CASSERQGRVGAFF	TGTGCCAGCAGTGAACGACAGGGGAGGGTAGGGGCTTTCTTT
16	TRBD1	few	TRBV28	TRBJ1-1	CASSPSDGQGNTEAFF	TGTGCCAGCAGTCCATCAGACGGACAGGGGAACACTGAAGCTTTCTTT
14	.	.	TRBV6-1	TRBJ1-3	CASLPRHSGNTIYF	TGTGCCAGTCTCCCTCGCCACTCTGGAAACACCATATATTTT
14	.	many	TRBV7-6	TRBJ1-5	CASSPDRFGQPQHF	TGTGCCAGCAGCCCCGACAGGTTCGGGCAGCCCCAGCATTTT
14	.	.	TRBV28	TRBJ2-5	CASSSFEWGKTQYF	TGTGCCAGCAGTTCGTTCGAATGGGGCAAGACCCAGTACTTC
13	TRBD1	many	TRBV28	TRBJ1-2	CASQDRGQWGYTF	TGTGCCAGCCAGGACAGGGGGCAGTGGGGCTACACCTTC
16	TRBD2	many	TRBV5-1	TRBJ2-2	CASSLNSGTDTGELFF	TGCGCCAGCAGCTTGAACAGCGGGACGGACACCGGGGAGCTGTTTTTT
13	TRBD1	many	TRBV20-1	TRBJ1-1	CSARPGQVGEAFF	TGCAGTGCTAGACCGGGACAGGTTGGTGAAGCTTTCTTT
16	.	.	TRBV11-1	TRBJ2-7	CASSLEYNSFSYEQYF	TGTGCCAGCAGCTTAGAGTACAACTCCTTCTCCTACGAGCAGTACTTC
14	.	many	TRBV12-3/TRBV12-4	TRBJ1-1	CASSQQDGNTEAFF	TGTGCCAGCAGTCAGCAGGACGGGAACACTGAAGCTTTCTTT
16	TRBD1	many	TRBV10-3	TRBJ1-5	CAISGGQGIGNQPQHF	TGTGCCATCAGTGGGGGACAGGGTATAGGCAATCAGCCCCAGCATTTT
15	.	few	TRBV6-1	TRBJ1-2	CASSPNSPGERGYTF	TGTGCCAGCAGTCCGAACAGTCCCGGGGAGCGGGGCTACACCTTC
15	.	many	TRBV7-6	TRBJ2-7	CASSLMTPRGSEQYF	TGTGCCAGCAGCTTAATGACCCCCCGTGGTAGCGAGCAGTACTTC
13	TRBD2	once	TRBV24-1	TRBJ2-7	CATSSGLAVEQYF	TGTGCCACCAGTTCGGGACTAGCTGTCGAGCAGTACTTC
15	.	.	TRBV6-1	TRBJ1-1	CASSPSYKPNTEAFF	TGTGCCAGCAGTCCGTCCTATAAGCCGAACACTGAAGCTTTCTTT
13	.	many	TRBV12-3/TRBV12-4	TRBJ2-4	CASSYRLRDIQYF	TGTGCCAGCAGTTACAGGTTGAGGGACATTCAGTACTTC
14	.	.	TRBV6-2/TRBV6-3	TRBJ1-5	CASRTGQGLQPQHF	TGTGCCAGCAGAACAGGGCAGGGACTTCAGCCCCAGCATTTT
15	.	.	TRBV6-2/TRBV6-3	TRBJ2-2	CASSKPTDLLGELFF	TGTGCCAGCAGTAAGCCGACAGACCTCCTAGGGGAGCTGTTTTTT
14	TRBD2	many	TRBV7-2	TRBJ2-5	CASSPPGGGETQYF	TGTGCCAGCAGCCCCCCGGGGGGTGGCGAGACCCAGTACTTC
14	.	many	TRBV6-2/TRBV6-3	TRBJ2-7	CASSSLGESDEQYF	TGTGCCAGCAGTTCCCTAGGGGAGTCCGACGAGCAGTACTTC
13	.	many	TRBV6-2/TRBV6-3	TRBJ2-7	CASSFSGGNEQYF	TGTGCCAGCAGCTTTTCGGGTGGGAACGAGCAGTACTTC
14	.	.	TRBV19	TRBJ1-1	CASSTPTIRPEAFF	TGTGCCAGTAGTACCCCCACGATTCGCCCTGAAGCTTTCTTT
15	TRBD1	.	TRBV30	TRBJ1-1	CAWSKLGQSNTEAFF	TGTGCCTGGAGTAAACTGGGACAGTCTAACACTGAAGCTTTCTTT
17	TRBD1	.	TRBV6-4	TRBJ2-2	CASRDRGARRNTGELFF	TGTGCCAGCAGGGACAGGGGGGCGAGGAGGAACACCGGGGAGCTGTTTTTT
13	.	.	TRBV28	TRBJ2-7	CASRIMGVYEQYF	TGTGCCAGCAGGATCATGGGGGTTTACGAGCAGTACTTC
14	.	.	TRBV6-5	TRBJ2-2	CASSSLGTFGELFF	TGTGCCAGCAGTTCCCTTGGGACTTTCGGGGAGCTGTTTTTT
13	TRBD1	many	TRBV29-1	TRBJ2-7	CSAGQGAFYEQYF	TGCAGCGCTGGACAGGGGGCCTTCTACGAGCAGTACTTC
13	.	.	TRBV11-2	TRBJ2-7	CASRPTSLYEQYF	TGTGCCAGCAGACCAACTTCGCTCTACGAGCAGTACTTC
12	.	.	TRBV27	TRBJ2-7	CASWRFGYEQYF	TGTGCCAGCTGGCGCTTTGGCTACGAGCAGTACTTC
11	.	many	TRBV2	TRBJ2-7	CASAGAYEQYF	TGTGCCTCAGCCGGGGCTTACGAGCAGTACTTC
17	TRBD1	many	TRBV13	TRBJ2-7	CASTNHPPGQGPYEQYF	TGTGCCAGCACCAACCACCCCCCAGGACAGGGGCCCTACGAGCAGTACTTC
19	TRBD2	many	TRBV5-1	TRBJ2-2	CASSRKTPGLAGRTGELFF	TGCGCCAGCAGCAGAAAAACACCGGGACTAGCGGGAAGAACCGGGGAGCTGTTTTTT
19	.	many	TRBV28	TRBJ2-7	CASSLELKEGGVSSYEQYF	TGTGCCAGCAGTTTGGAACTGAAAGAGGGTGGGGTAAGCTCCTACGAGCAGTACTTC
9	.	many	TRBV6-1	TRBJ1-6	CASSSPLHF	TGTGCCAGCAGCTCACCCCTCCACTTT
15	.	.	TRBV6-1	TRBJ1-1	CASKEGWQGTAEAFF	TGTGCCAGCAAAGAAGGGTGGCAGGGAACGGCTGAAGCTTTCTTT
15	TRBD2	once	TRBV15	TRBJ2-5	CATSSKREGWETQYF	TGTGCCACCAGCTCGAAGCGGGAAGGCTGGGAGACCCAGTACTTC
14	TRBD1	many	TRBV12-3/TRBV12-4	TRBJ2-7	CASAKGTGSYGQYF	TGTGCCAGCGCGAAGGGGACAGGGTCCTACGGGCAGTACTTC
13	.	.	TRBV30	TRBJ1-6	CAWKRQGDSPLHF	TGTGCCTGGAAGCGGCAGGGTGATTCACCCCTCCACTTT
15	TRBD1	.	TRBV12-3/TRBV12-4	TRBJ2-7	CASSFKAGGAYEQYF	TGTGCCAGCAGTTTTAAAGCAGGGGGCGCCTACGAGCAGTACTTC
14	TRBD1	.	TRBV6-1	TRBJ2-7	CASSPGQGRAEQYF	TGTGCCAGCAGCCCAGGACAGGGGAGAGCCGAGCAGTACTTC
15	.	.	TRBV12-3/TRBV12-4	TRBJ1-1	CASSFDWGRNTEAFF	TGTGCCAGCAGTTTCGATTGGGGGCGTAACACTGAAGCTTTCTTT